Each of the 6 T cell receptor beta chains below was sequenced from the same sample in a study of blood T cells in healthy people across ages. Through a sample-barcoded 5' primer and a J-beta primer mix, a second PCR was run for 7 to 11 cycles. TCRdb re-derived calls from the 5' RACE reads in MiXCR, one entry per CDR3 protein. The table records about 970,000 distinct CDR3 sequences, 51% of them present only once. Source material: blood. These receptor sequences come from an older woman in good health.

Worth noting for this clonotype: This likely stems from a read error, as it lies one base from a far larger clone. The V gene is TRBV7-2, the J gene TRBJ2-6; no clear D gene. The germline gives CDR1 SGHTA, CDR2 FQGNSA. CDR3 length: 14 amino acids. V dropped 6 bases and J dropped 0 bases, with 6 bases sitting between them. CDR3 residues: CTSSFSSGANVLTF. The CDR3, as DNA: TGTACCAGCAGTTTTAGCTCTGGGGCCAACGTCCTGACTTTC.

CDR3 nucleotides: TGTGCCAGCAGCCCCACACTAGCGGGACAAGAGACCCAGTACTTC. Translated, it gives CASSPTLAGQETQYF. The gene calls are TRBV7-2 and TRBJ2-5, with TRBD2 matching 10 bases. The CDR3 spans 15 residues. Germline values: CDR1 SGHTA, CDR2 FQGNSA. V shed 5 bases, J shed 2 bases, and the junction held 5 bases outside the gene matches. The complete variable domain, with remaining parts taken from reference TRBV7-2 and TRBJ2-5, reads GAGVSQSPSNKVTEKGKDVELRCDPISGHTALYWYRQSLGQGLEFLIYFQGNSAPDKSGLPSDRFSAERTGGSVSTLTIQRTQQEDSAVYLCASSPTLAGQETQYFGPGTRLLVL.

This chain joins TRBV5-6 and TRBJ2-5; the match to TRBD2 covers 11 bases. Germline assignment: CDR1 SGHDT and CDR2 YYEEEE. There are 17 residues in the CDR3. V lost 1 base and J lost 3; bases outside the gene matches: 8. This CDR3 reads CASSLFVSGRAKETQYF. In nucleotides, the CDR3 is TGTGCCAGCAGCTTGTTCGTTAGCGGGAGGGCCAAAGAGACCCAGTACTTC.

The V and J genes are TRBV7-9 and TRBJ2-1; 14 bases are a match to TRBD2. With V trimmed by 4 bases and J by 0 bases, 11 bases remained unmatched. The CDR3 runs 20 residues. In germline, CDR1 is SEHNR, CDR2 FQNEAQ (reference sequence). For the CDR3, the DNA is TGTGCCAGCAGCTGGCCAGGACTAGCGGGAGGATTATTCTCCTACAATGAGCAGTTCTTC. It is translated as CASSWPGLAGGLFSYNEQFF.

The chain employs TRBV5-6 and TRBJ2-3, with no clear D. The CDR3 extends over 11 amino acids. V lost 3 bases and J 7 bases, leaving 6 bases between the germline ends. Germline CDR1 SGHDT, CDR2 YYEEEE. CDR3 in amino acids: CASSYHNTQYF. The DNA for the CDR3 is TGTGCCAGCAGCTACCATAATACGCAGTATTTT.

V usage is TRBV29-1 and J usage is TRBJ2-3; a weak D match, TRBD2 (5 bases). Trimming pared 7 bases from V and 5 bases from J, leaving 13 bases between. The CDR3 length is 12 residues. Germline V gives CDR1 SQVTM, CDR2 ANQGSEA. CDR3: CSARGFEDTQYF. In DNA form, the CDR3 reads TGCAGCGCCCGGGGTTTTGAAGATACGCAGTATTTT.